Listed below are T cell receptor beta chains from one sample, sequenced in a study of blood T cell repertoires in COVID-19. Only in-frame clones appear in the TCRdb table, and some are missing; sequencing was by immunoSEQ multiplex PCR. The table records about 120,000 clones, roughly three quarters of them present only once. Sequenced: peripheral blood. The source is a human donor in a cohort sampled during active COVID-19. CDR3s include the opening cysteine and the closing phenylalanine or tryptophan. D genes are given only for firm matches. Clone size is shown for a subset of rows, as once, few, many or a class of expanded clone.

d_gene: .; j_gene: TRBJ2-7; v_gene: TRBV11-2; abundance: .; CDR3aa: CASSLDLSTGNEQYF; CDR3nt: TGTGCCAGCAGCTTAGACCTATCAACAGGGAACGAGCAGTACTTC
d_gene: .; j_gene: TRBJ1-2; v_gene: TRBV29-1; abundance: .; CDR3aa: CSVVGQGFDGYTF; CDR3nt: TGCAGCGTTGTGGGTCAGGGTTTTGATGGCTACACCTTC
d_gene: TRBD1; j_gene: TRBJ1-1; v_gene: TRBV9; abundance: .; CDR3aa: CASSVRTGKTEAFF; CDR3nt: TGTGCCAGCAGCGTTAGGACAGGGAAGACTGAAGCTTTCTTT
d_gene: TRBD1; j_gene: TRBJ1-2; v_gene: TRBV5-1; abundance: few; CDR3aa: CASSEGQTSNYGYTF; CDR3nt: TGCGCCAGCAGCGAGGGACAGACCTCTAACTATGGCTACACCTTC
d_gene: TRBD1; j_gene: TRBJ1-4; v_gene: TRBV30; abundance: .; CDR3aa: CAWSVRTTGQGMGKLFF; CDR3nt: TGTGCCTGGAGTGTACGCACAACAGGACAGGGTATGGGAAAACTGTTTTTT
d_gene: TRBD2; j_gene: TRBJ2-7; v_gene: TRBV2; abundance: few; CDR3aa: CGSGVSYEQYF; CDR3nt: TGTGGTAGCGGGGTATCCTACGAGCAGTACTTC
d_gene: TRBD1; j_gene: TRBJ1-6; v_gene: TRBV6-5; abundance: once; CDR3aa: CASSRDSGDSPLHF; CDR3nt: TGTGCCAGCAGCCGGGACAGTGGGGATTCACCCCTCCACTTT
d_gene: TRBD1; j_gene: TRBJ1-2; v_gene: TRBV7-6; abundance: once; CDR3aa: CASSPSRDRGVGYTF; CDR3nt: TGTGCCAGCAGCCCTAGCCGCGACAGGGGTGTCGGATACACCTTC
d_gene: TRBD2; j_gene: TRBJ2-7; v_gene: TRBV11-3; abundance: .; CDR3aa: CASSLVAGGAYEQYF; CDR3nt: TGTGCCAGCAGCTTAGTAGCGGGGGGCGCCTACGAGCAGTACTTC
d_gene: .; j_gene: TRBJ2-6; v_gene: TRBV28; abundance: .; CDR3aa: CASNKRGYGANVLTF; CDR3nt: TGTGCCAGCAATAAAAGGGGGTATGGGGCCAACGTCCTGACTTTC
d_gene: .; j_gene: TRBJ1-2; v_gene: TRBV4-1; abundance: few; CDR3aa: CASSQVPPGSETINYGYTF; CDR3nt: TGCGCCAGCAGCCAAGTGCCTCCGGGATCAGAAACCATTAACTATGGCTACACCTTC
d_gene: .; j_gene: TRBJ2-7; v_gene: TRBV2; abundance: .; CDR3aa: CASSEMAGATYEQYF; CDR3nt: TGTGCCAGCAGTGAGATGGCGGGGGCAACCTACGAGCAGTACTTC
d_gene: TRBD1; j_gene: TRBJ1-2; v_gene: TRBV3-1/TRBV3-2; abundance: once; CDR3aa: CASSQPRQGGYGYTF; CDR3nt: TGTGCCAGCAGCCAGCCCCGACAGGGGGGCTATGGCTACACCTTC
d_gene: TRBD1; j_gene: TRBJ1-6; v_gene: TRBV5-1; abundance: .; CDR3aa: CASSLRGHNSPLHF; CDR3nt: TGCGCCAGCAGCTTGAGGGGGCACAATTCACCCCTCCACTTT
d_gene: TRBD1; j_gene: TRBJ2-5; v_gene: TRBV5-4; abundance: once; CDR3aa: CASRRDRGGETQYF; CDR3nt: TGTGCCAGCAGGCGGGACAGGGGTGGAGAGACCCAGTACTTC
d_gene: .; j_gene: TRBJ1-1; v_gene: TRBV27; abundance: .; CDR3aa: CASSLRGGSEAFF; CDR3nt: TGTGCCAGCAGTTTGCGGGGAGGGTCTGAAGCTTTCTTT
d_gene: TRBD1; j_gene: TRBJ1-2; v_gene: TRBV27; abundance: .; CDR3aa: CASRGTGGGYGYTF; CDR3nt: TGTGCCAGCAGGGGGACAGGGGGAGGATATGGCTACACCTTC
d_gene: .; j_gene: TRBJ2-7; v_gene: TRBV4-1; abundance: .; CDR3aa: CASSQGRGGYEQYF; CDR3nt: TGCGCCAGCAGCCAAGGTAGGGGTGGGTACGAGCAGTACTTC
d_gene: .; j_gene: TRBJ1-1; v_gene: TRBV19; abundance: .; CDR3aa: CASSIREGAEAFF; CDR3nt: TGTGCCAGTAGTATTCGGGAGGGGGCTGAAGCTTTCTTT
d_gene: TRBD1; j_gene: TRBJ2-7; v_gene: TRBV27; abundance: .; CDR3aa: CASSLTGQGSYEQYF; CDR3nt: TGTGCCAGCAGTTTGACTGGACAGGGTTCCTACGAGCAGTACTTC
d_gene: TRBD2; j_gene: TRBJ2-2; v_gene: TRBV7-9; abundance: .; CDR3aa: CASSKPGLGDAGELFF; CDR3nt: TGTGCCAGCAGCAAGCCGGGACTAGGAGACGCCGGGGAGCTGTTTTTT
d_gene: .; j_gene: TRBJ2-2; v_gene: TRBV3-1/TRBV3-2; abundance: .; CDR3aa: CASSLPQGGTGELFF; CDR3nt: TGTGCCAGCAGTCTCCCCCAAGGCGGGACCGGGGAGCTGTTTTTT
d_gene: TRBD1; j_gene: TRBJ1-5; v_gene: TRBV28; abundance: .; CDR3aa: CASTPGGDAQPQHF; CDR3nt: TGTGCCAGCACCCCAGGGGGCGATGCTCAGCCCCAGCATTTT
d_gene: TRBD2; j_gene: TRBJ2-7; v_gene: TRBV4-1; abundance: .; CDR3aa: CASSQASGVTYEQYF; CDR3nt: TGCGCCAGCAGCCAAGCCAGCGGGGTTACCTACGAGCAGTACTTC
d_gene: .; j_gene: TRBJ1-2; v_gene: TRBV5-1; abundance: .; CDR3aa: CASSRSTDTYGYTF; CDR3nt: TGCGCCAGCAGCCGTAGTACTGACACATATGGCTACACCTTC
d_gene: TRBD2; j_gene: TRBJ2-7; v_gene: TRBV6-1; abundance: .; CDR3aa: CASSDLREDKRYEQYF; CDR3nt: TGTGCCAGCAGTGACCTACGGGAGGACAAGAGGTACGAGCAGTACTTC
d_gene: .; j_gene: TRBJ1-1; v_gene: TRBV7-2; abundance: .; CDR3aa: CASSYSKGAEAFF; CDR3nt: TGTGCCAGCAGCTACTCAAAGGGGGCTGAAGCTTTCTTT
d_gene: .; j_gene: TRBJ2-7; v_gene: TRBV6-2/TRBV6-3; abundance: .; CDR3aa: CASSLSSAGSYEQYF; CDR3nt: TGTGCCAGCAGCCTTAGCTCCGCGGGTTCCTACGAGCAGTACTTC
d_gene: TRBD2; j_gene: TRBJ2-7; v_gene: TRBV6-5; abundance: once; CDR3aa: CASKPGLGFPEQYF; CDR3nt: TGTGCCAGCAAGCCGGGACTAGGATTTCCCGAGCAGTACTTC
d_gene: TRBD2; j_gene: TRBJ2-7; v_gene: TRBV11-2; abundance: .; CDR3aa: CASSPGTSGYEQYF; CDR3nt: TGTGCCAGCAGCCCCGGGACTAGCGGCTACGAGCAGTACTTC
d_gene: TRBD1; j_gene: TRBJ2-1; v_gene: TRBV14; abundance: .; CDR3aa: CASSPSGTGYNEQFF; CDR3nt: TGTGCCAGCAGCCCGTCCGGGACAGGGTACAATGAGCAGTTCTTC
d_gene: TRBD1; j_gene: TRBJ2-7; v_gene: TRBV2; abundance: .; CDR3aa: CASRDRDEQYF; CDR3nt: TGTGCCAGCAGGGACAGGGACGAGCAGTACTTC
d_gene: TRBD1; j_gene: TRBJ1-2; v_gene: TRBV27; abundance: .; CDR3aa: CASSWTGVDGYTF; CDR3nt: TGTGCCAGCAGTTGGACAGGAGTCGATGGCTACACCTTC
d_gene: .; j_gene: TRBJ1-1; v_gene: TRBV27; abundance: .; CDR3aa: CASSRRSSNTEAFF; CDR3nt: TGTGCCAGCAGCCGAAGGAGTTCGAACACTGAAGCTTTCTTT
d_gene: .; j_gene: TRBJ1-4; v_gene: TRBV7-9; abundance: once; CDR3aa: CASSPGRSSTNEKLFF; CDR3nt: TGTGCCAGCAGCCCCGGGAGGTCCTCAACTAATGAAAAACTGTTTTTT
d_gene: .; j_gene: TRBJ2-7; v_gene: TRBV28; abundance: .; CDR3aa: CASSLWGGTGSYEQYF; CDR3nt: TGTGCCAGCAGTTTATGGGGCGGGACGGGCTCCTACGAGCAGTACTTC
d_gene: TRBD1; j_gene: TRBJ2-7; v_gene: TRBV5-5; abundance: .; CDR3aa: CASSSPGQAYEQYF; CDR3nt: TGTGCCAGCAGCTCACCGGGACAGGCCTACGAGCAGTACTTC
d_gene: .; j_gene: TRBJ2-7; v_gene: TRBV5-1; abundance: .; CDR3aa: CASSLQQGYEQYF; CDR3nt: TGCGCCAGCAGCTTGCAACAGGGCTACGAGCAGTACTTC
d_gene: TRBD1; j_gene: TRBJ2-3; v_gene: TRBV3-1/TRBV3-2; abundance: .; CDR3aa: CASSQERGPSTDTQYF; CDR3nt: TGTGCCAGCAGCCAAGAGAGGGGGCCTAGCACAGATACGCAGTATTTT
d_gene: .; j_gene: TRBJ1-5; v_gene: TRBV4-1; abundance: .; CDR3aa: CASSQDPQGNQPQHF; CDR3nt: TGCGCCAGCAGCCAAGACCCACAGGGCAATCAGCCCCAGCATTTT
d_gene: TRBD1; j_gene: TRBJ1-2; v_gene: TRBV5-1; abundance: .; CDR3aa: CASSPFSGQGNYGYTF; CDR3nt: TGCGCCAGCAGCCCATTTTCGGGACAGGGAAACTATGGCTACACCTTC
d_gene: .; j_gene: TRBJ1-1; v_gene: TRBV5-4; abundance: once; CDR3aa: CASRQGPWTEAFF; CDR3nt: TGTGCCAGCAGACAGGGCCCCTGGACTGAAGCTTTCTTT